Listed below are T cell receptor beta chains from one sample, sequenced in a study of tumor-infiltrating lymphocytes in primary liver carcinoma. TCRdb processed the multiplex PCR reads anew with MiXCR; each CDR3 protein has one entry. The top ten hold over 30% of the sample, which has about 20,000 distinct CDR3 sequences, under 85% seen once. The sample was liver tumor tissue from sampling region 4. Receptors were obtained from a woman in her twenties or thirties with primary liver carcinoma and hepatitis B virus infection. Each CDR3 is given with its conserved first and last residue. D genes are given only for firm matches. Only some rows state a clone size, as once, few, many or a class for expanded clones.

v_call: TRBV29-1
j_call: TRBJ2-2
d_call: TRBD2
clone_size: .
cdr3_nt: TGCAGCCTTGGGGGGACTAGCGGGAGGCCGAACACCGGGGAGCTGTCTTTT
cdr3_aa: CSLGGTSGRPNTGELSF

v_call: TRBV10-2
j_call: TRBJ2-7
d_call: TRBD2
clone_size: .
cdr3_nt: TGTGCCAACAGTTGGACTAGCGAGGGCTACGAACAGTACTTC
cdr3_aa: CANSWTSEGYEQYF

v_call: TRBV7-9
j_call: TRBJ2-3
d_call: .
clone_size: .
cdr3_nt: TGTGCCATCAGCTCGGACACAGGTACGCAATATTTT
cdr3_aa: CAISSDTGTQYF

v_call: TRBV29-1
j_call: TRBJ2-1
d_call: TRBD2
clone_size: once
cdr3_nt: TGCAGCGTTGATCACGGGACTAGCCGACATTACGATGAGCAGTTCTTC
cdr3_aa: CSVDHGTSRHYDEQFF

v_call: TRBV29-1
j_call: TRBJ1-2
d_call: .
clone_size: .
cdr3_nt: TGCAGCGTTTCGGGCAGGCTACATGGCTACACATTC
cdr3_aa: CSVSGRLHGYTF

v_call: TRBV11-3
j_call: TRBJ2-1
d_call: TRBD2
clone_size: once
cdr3_nt: TGTGCCAGCAGCCAACTAGCGGGGGGGGTGCATGAGCTGTTCTTC
cdr3_aa: CASSQLAGGVHELFF

v_call: TRBV12-3/TRBV12-4
j_call: TRBJ2-1
d_call: .
clone_size: medium-sized
cdr3_nt: TGTGCCAGCAGCTACGGACTGCGGGGCTACAATGAGCAGTTCTTC
cdr3_aa: CASSYGLRGYNEQFF

v_call: TRBV11-3
j_call: TRBJ2-1
d_call: TRBD2
clone_size: .
cdr3_nt: TGTGTCAGCAGCAGACTAGCGGGGGGGGGGTATAAGCAGTTCTTC
cdr3_aa: CVSSRLAGGGYKQFF

v_call: TRBV7-9
j_call: TRBJ1-6
d_call: .
clone_size: .
cdr3_nt: TGTGCCAGCAGCTTAGTGAGCAGCTGGCATTCACCCCTCCACTTT
cdr3_aa: CASSLVSSWHSPLHF

v_call: TRBV28
j_call: TRBJ2-3
d_call: TRBD1
clone_size: many
cdr3_nt: TGTGCCACCTCCGGGACAGGGGTGGAAGATACGCAGTATTTT
cdr3_aa: CATSGTGVEDTQYF

v_call: TRBV4-3
j_call: TRBJ2-1
d_call: TRBD2
clone_size: few
cdr3_nt: TGTGCCAGCAGCCAAGGTTGGGACTACGCCTACAATGAACAGTTCTTC
cdr3_aa: CASSQGWDYAYNEQFF

v_call: TRBV7-8
j_call: TRBJ2-7
d_call: .
clone_size: .
cdr3_nt: TGTGCCAGCATCGCCCTCCCGTTGCCCCCCGAGCAGTACTTC
cdr3_aa: CASIALPLPPEQYF

v_call: TRBV7-9
j_call: TRBJ2-3
d_call: TRBD2
clone_size: .
cdr3_nt: TGTGCCAACAGCCTATTACTAGCGGGAGCCACAGTCACGCAGTATTTT
cdr3_aa: CANSLLLAGATVTQYF

v_call: TRBV11-2
j_call: TRBJ2-3
d_call: .
clone_size: .
cdr3_nt: TGTGCCAGCGGCGTACAGTGGGGTGATACGCAGTATTTT
cdr3_aa: CASGVQWGDTQYF

v_call: TRBV14
j_call: TRBJ2-2
d_call: .
clone_size: .
cdr3_nt: TGTGCCAGCAGCCCAGGACAGAACACCGGGGAGCTGCCTTTT
cdr3_aa: CASSPGQNTGELPF

v_call: TRBV11-2
j_call: TRBJ2-7
d_call: .
clone_size: .
cdr3_nt: TGTGTCAGCAGCTCTCCTGGGTCGGGTACCTACGAGCAGTGCTTC
cdr3_aa: CVSSSPGSGTYEQCF

v_call: TRBV13
j_call: TRBJ1-2
d_call: .
clone_size: .
cdr3_nt: TGTGTCAGTACTACATTTGGGACTGCCTATGGCTACACCTTC
cdr3_aa: CVSTTFGTAYGYTF

v_call: TRBV7-8
j_call: TRBJ2-3
d_call: .
clone_size: few
cdr3_nt: TGTCCCAGCAGCTTAGGTGGGGTGAGTACGCAGTATTTT
cdr3_aa: CPSSLGGVSTQYF

v_call: TRBV5-4
j_call: TRBJ2-3
d_call: .
clone_size: .
cdr3_nt: TGTGCCAGCAGCGTAGACGAACACCCTCCACTCACAGGTACGCAGTATTTT
cdr3_aa: CASSVDEHPPLTGTQYF